The present T cell receptor (beta chain) was sequenced within a study of tumor-infiltrating lymphocytes in primary liver carcinoma. From 400 to 550 ng total RNA, TCR beta cDNA was generated with a primer in the constant region. Three-round nested multiplex PCR performed with slightly modified ARM-PCR produced the TCR beta libraries. PCR rounds one and two used TRBV1-TRBV30 forward primers with a C-beta reverse primer for roughly 9 cycles each. TCRdb reprocessed the multiplex PCR reads with MiXCR, giving one entry per CDR3 protein. Among about 200,000 distinct CDR3 sequences listed, almost 65% were seen once. Germline DNA was also extracted, and blood RNA was taken from unsorted whole blood. This clonotype was recorded many times. Trimming took 4 bases from V and 3 from J; bases not matched to a gene: 6. The V gene's germline CDR1 is SQVTM and CDR2 ANQGSEA. The CDR3 covers 15 residues.

The chain uses TRBV29-1 and TRBJ2-6; 7 nucleotides agree with TRBD2. Material: peripheral blood. This receptor was obtained from a woman aged 55-75 years with primary liver carcinoma and hepatitis B virus infection. CDR3: CSVGGLSFGANVLTF. The CDR3 DNA is TGCAGCGTTGGGGGACTATCCTTTGGGGCCAACGTCCTGACTTTC.